This section outlines one T cell receptor (beta chain) sequence together with its context. Its target is not known. This CDR3 spans 16 amino acids. V lost 0 bases and J 0 bases, leaving 7 bases between the germline ends. Germline V gene lookup returns CDR1 SGHRS and CDR2 YFSETQ. Nashville, Tennessee was home to all donors, each a Caucasian adult. The data were taken from a study of shared clonotypes between healthy human individuals. Study information: Researchers assigned three CD4 naive, three CD4 memory, two CD8 naive and one CD8 memory plate to each donor. Findings and limits, study-wide: Roughly 5% of naive CD4 clonotypes were shared across four donors.

This was a deep-level run. Assay used: immunoSEQ multiplex PCR; TCRdb lists only in-frame clones, some missing. The sample includes some 1.1 million clones, 60% to 80% of them seen just once. The sequence was obtained from a man in his late teens or twenties in good health. Some clones in this sample may be carry-over from other donors' samples. Sequencing used memory CD4+ T cells from PBMCs. Specified subset: CD45RA-negative fraction. The chain uses TRBV5-1 and TRBJ2-6; D is ambiguous. The CDR3 DNA is TGCGCCAGCAGCTTGGACAGCTACTCTGGGGCCAACGTCCTGACTTTC. Residues: CASSLDSYSGANVLTF.